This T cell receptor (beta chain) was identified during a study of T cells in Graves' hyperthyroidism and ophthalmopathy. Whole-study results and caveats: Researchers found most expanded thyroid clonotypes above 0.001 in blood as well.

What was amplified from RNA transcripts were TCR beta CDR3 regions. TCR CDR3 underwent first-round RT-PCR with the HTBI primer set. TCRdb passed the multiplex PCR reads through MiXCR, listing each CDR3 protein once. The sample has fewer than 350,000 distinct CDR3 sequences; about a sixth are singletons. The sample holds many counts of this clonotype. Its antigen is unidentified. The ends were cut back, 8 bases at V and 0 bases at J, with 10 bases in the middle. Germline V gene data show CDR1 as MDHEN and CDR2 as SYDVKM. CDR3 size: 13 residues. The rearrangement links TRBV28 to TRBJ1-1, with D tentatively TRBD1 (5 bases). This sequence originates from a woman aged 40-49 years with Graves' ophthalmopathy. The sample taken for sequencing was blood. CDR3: CASDEGLNTEAFF. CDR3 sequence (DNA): TGTGCCAGCGATGAGGGGCTGAACACTGAAGCTTTCTTT.